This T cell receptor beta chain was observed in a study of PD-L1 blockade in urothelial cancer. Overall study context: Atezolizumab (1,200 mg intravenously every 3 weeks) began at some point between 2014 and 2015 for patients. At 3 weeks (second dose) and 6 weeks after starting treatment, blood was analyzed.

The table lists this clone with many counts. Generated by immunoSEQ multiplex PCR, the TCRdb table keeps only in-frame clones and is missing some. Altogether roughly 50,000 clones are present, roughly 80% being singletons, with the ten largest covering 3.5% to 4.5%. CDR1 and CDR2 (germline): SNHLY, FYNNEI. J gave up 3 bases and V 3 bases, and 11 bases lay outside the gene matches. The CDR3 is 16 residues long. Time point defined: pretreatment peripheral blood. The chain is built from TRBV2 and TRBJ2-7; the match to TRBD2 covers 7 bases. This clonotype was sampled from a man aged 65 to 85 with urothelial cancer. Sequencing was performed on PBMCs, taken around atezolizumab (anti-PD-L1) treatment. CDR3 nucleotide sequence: TGTGCCAGCAGTGATCTGGGGCTAGCGGCGAACTACGAGCAGTACTTC. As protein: CASSDLGLAANYEQYF.